This TCR beta chain stems from a study of blood T cell repertoires in COVID-19. The overall study: Samples representing acute and convalescent COVID-19 were sourced from the United States, Italy and Spain. In each case, the material was cDNA or gDNA derived from T cells, B-cell-depleted T cells, or PBMCs.

Authors' processing steps: From reference gene primer amplification, estimates of nucleated cell counts were derived. TCRdb's table, derived via immunoSEQ multiplex PCR, lists solely in-frame clones and lacks some. Clone size and the V and J calls come from that table; the DNA yielded D and trimming. The sample contains more than 200,000 clones, about 80% of which appear only once. The clonotype originates from an elderly man with acute or convalescent COVID-19. The sequencing sample was made of peripheral blood.

In DNA form, the CDR3 reads TGTGCCAGCAGTTCTCGGACAGGGGGGGTCAAAAACATTCAGTACTTC. Translating it yields CASSSRTGGVKNIQYF. The rearrangement links TRBV28 to TRBJ2-4; 10 bases map to TRBD1. The length of the CDR3 is 16 residues. Germline loops: CDR1 MDHEN, CDR2 SYDVKM. J gave up 3 bases and V 4 bases, and 6 bases lay outside the gene matches.